This is a list of T cell receptor beta chains from one sample in a study of T cells in Graves' hyperthyroidism and ophthalmopathy. TCRdb re-called the multiplex PCR reads through MiXCR, storing one row per CDR3 protein. The sample carries hundreds of thousands of distinct CDR3 sequences, about 15% recorded once. The sequenced material came from blood. These receptors were obtained from a woman between 25 and 40 years old with Graves' hyperthyroidism. Each CDR3 is given with its conserved first and last residue. D genes are given only for firm matches. The listing skips clone size in some rows; elsewhere it reads once, few, many or a size class.

D gene: -
clone size: many
J gene: TRBJ2-3
V gene: TRBV28
CDR3 protein: CASSLVDTQYF
CDR3 DNA: TGTGCCAGCAGTTTAGTAGATACGCAGTATTTT

D gene: -
clone size: many
J gene: TRBJ1-4
V gene: TRBV28
CDR3 protein: CASSSDRPNEKLFF
CDR3 DNA: TGTGCCAGCAGCTCCGACAGGCCTAATGAAAAACTGTTTTTT

D gene: -
clone size: many
J gene: TRBJ1-5
V gene: TRBV14
CDR3 protein: CASSQGGYSQPQHF
CDR3 DNA: TGTGCCAGCAGCCAAGGGGGTTACTCTCAGCCCCAGCATTTT

D gene: -
clone size: many
J gene: TRBJ2-2
V gene: TRBV4-3
CDR3 protein: CASSQDKSTGELFF
CDR3 DNA: TGCGCCAGCAGCCAAGATAAGTCCACCGGGGAGCTGTTTTTT

D gene: -
clone size: -
J gene: TRBJ2-3
V gene: TRBV7-2
CDR3 protein: CASSLPLGRNKYF
CDR3 DNA: TGTGCCAGCAGCTTACCCTTAGGACGGAATAAGTATTTT

D gene: -
clone size: few
J gene: TRBJ1-4
V gene: TRBV7-9
CDR3 protein: CASSRSGENEKLFF
CDR3 DNA: TGTGCCAGCAGCCGCTCAGGGGAAAATGAAAAACTGTTTTTT

D gene: -
clone size: many
J gene: TRBJ2-2
V gene: TRBV9
CDR3 protein: CASSYFADTGELFF
CDR3 DNA: TGTGCCAGCAGCTATTTTGCGGACACCGGGGAGCTGTTTTTT

D gene: -
clone size: -
J gene: TRBJ2-3
V gene: TRBV27
CDR3 protein: CASSFRVWGARNTDTQYF
CDR3 DNA: TGTGCCAGCAGTTTTCGGGTTTGGGGGGCTCGGAACACAGATACGCAGTATTTT

D gene: -
clone size: many
J gene: TRBJ2-7
V gene: TRBV11-2
CDR3 protein: CASSLDHGPSEQYF
CDR3 DNA: TGTGCCAGCAGCTTAGATCACGGTCCGTCGGAGCAGTACTTC

D gene: -
clone size: many
J gene: TRBJ2-7
V gene: TRBV28
CDR3 protein: CASSFHGDTAYEQYF
CDR3 DNA: TGTGCCAGCAGTTTCCACGGGGACACCGCCTACGAGCAGTACTTC

D gene: TRBD1
clone size: few
J gene: TRBJ1-1
V gene: TRBV7-2
CDR3 protein: CASSLRQGGVTEAFF
CDR3 DNA: TGTGCCAGCAGCCTACGACAGGGAGGTGTCACTGAAGCTTTCTTT

D gene: -
clone size: few
J gene: TRBJ1-4
V gene: TRBV6-1
CDR3 protein: CASSEMGLGEKLFF
CDR3 DNA: TGTGCCAGCAGTGAAATGGGGTTAGGGGAAAAACTGTTTTTT

D gene: TRBD2
clone size: -
J gene: TRBJ2-2
V gene: TRBV27
CDR3 protein: CASKTLAANTGELFF
CDR3 DNA: TGTGCCAGCAAAACCCTAGCGGCGAACACCGGGGAGCTGTTTTTT

D gene: -
clone size: -
J gene: TRBJ2-3
V gene: TRBV27
CDR3 protein: CASSLRGRGRPPSTDTQYF
CDR3 DNA: TGTGCCAGCAGTTTAAGGGGCAGGGGCAGGCCCCCTAGCACAGATACGCAGTATTTT

D gene: TRBD2
clone size: many
J gene: TRBJ2-1
V gene: TRBV11-2
CDR3 protein: CASSSVLAEGYNEQFF
CDR3 DNA: TGTGCCAGCAGCTCTGTACTAGCGGAGGGCTACAATGAGCAGTTCTTC

D gene: -
clone size: -
J gene: TRBJ1-1
V gene: TRBV20-1
CDR3 protein: CSARDPSPGQEAFF
CDR3 DNA: TGCAGTGCTAGAGATCCCTCGCCGGGTCAGGAAGCTTTCTTT

D gene: TRBD1
clone size: many
J gene: TRBJ2-3
V gene: TRBV7-9
CDR3 protein: CASSSPDRLLTDTQYF
CDR3 DNA: TGTGCCAGCAGCTCACCGGACAGGCTACTGACAGATACGCAGTATTTT

D gene: -
clone size: -
J gene: TRBJ2-7
V gene: TRBV19
CDR3 protein: CASSIDRLSYEQYF
CDR3 DNA: TGTGCCAGTAGTATCGACAGATTGTCCTACGAGCAGTACTTC

D gene: TRBD1
clone size: few
J gene: TRBJ2-2
V gene: TRBV7-8
CDR3 protein: CASSLFTGGPGELFF
CDR3 DNA: TGTGCCAGCAGCTTATTTACAGGGGGCCCCGGGGAGCTGTTTTTT

D gene: -
clone size: -
J gene: TRBJ1-1
V gene: TRBV29-1
CDR3 protein: CSVQDSTEAFF
CDR3 DNA: TGCAGCGTCCAGGACAGCACTGAAGCTTTCTTT

D gene: TRBD1
clone size: few
J gene: TRBJ1-2
V gene: TRBV6-4
CDR3 protein: CASTPSGGADYGYTF
CDR3 DNA: TGTGCCAGCACCCCTTCAGGGGGCGCTGACTATGGCTACACCTTC

D gene: -
clone size: -
J gene: TRBJ2-3
V gene: TRBV20-1
CDR3 protein: CSAIPRSTDTQYF
CDR3 DNA: TGCAGTGCTATCCCCAGGAGCACAGATACGCAGTATTTT

D gene: -
clone size: many
J gene: TRBJ1-2
V gene: TRBV27
CDR3 protein: CASSLRGLYGYTF
CDR3 DNA: TGTGCCAGCAGTTTACGGGGACTCTATGGCTACACCTTC

D gene: -
clone size: -
J gene: TRBJ2-4
V gene: TRBV15
CDR3 protein: CATSRGENLAKNIQYF
CDR3 DNA: TGTGCCACCAGCAGAGGGGAGAATCTAGCCAAAAACATTCAGTACTTC

D gene: -
clone size: many
J gene: TRBJ2-5
V gene: TRBV28
CDR3 protein: CASRREGTQYF
CDR3 DNA: TGTGCCAGCAGGCGAGAAGGGACCCAGTACTTC

D gene: TRBD1
clone size: many
J gene: TRBJ2-4
V gene: TRBV7-2
CDR3 protein: CASSAYRGGTKNIQYF
CDR3 DNA: TGTGCCAGCAGCGCCTACAGGGGCGGAACCAAAAACATTCAGTACTTC

D gene: -
clone size: many
J gene: TRBJ1-1
V gene: TRBV2
CDR3 protein: CASSGSQGTEAFF
CDR3 DNA: TGTGCCAGCAGTGGGAGCCAGGGCACTGAAGCTTTCTTT

D gene: TRBD1
clone size: few
J gene: TRBJ1-6
V gene: TRBV10-1
CDR3 protein: CASSEQGGDSPLHF
CDR3 DNA: TGCGCCAGCAGTGAACAGGGGGGAGATTCACCCCTCCACTTT

D gene: -
clone size: many
J gene: TRBJ2-2
V gene: TRBV12-3/TRBV12-4
CDR3 protein: CASSQGRAGELFF
CDR3 DNA: TGTGCCAGCAGCCAGGGTAGAGCCGGGGAGCTGTTTTTT

D gene: -
clone size: -
J gene: TRBJ2-1
V gene: TRBV6-1
CDR3 protein: CASSEFWRRDNEQFF
CDR3 DNA: TGTGCCAGCAGTGAATTTTGGCGGAGGGACAATGAGCAGTTCTTC

D gene: -
clone size: few
J gene: TRBJ1-1
V gene: TRBV5-6
CDR3 protein: CASSLGRGTGKNTEAFF
CDR3 DNA: TGTGCCAGCAGCTTGGGTCGGGGAACGGGAAAGAACACTGAAGCTTTCTTT

D gene: -
clone size: many
J gene: TRBJ1-6
V gene: TRBV5-1
CDR3 protein: CASSAGRRESPLHF
CDR3 DNA: TGCGCCAGCAGCGCCGGACGGAGAGAGTCACCCCTCCACTTT

D gene: -
clone size: many
J gene: TRBJ2-3
V gene: TRBV7-9
CDR3 protein: CASTPIGGSADTQYF
CDR3 DNA: TGTGCCAGCACCCCGATTGGGGGGAGCGCAGATACGCAGTATTTT

D gene: -
clone size: many
J gene: TRBJ2-1
V gene: TRBV6-1
CDR3 protein: CASSWQGAAYNEQFF
CDR3 DNA: TGTGCCAGCAGCTGGCAAGGGGCTGCGTACAATGAGCAGTTCTTC

D gene: TRBD2
clone size: few
J gene: TRBJ2-2
V gene: TRBV7-9
CDR3 protein: CASSPRASRGTSGESGELFF
CDR3 DNA: TGTGCCAGCAGCCCGAGGGCTTCTAGGGGGACTAGTGGCGAATCCGGGGAGCTGTTTTTT

D gene: -
clone size: few
J gene: TRBJ1-2
V gene: TRBV6-2/TRBV6-3
CDR3 protein: CASSYSRDGYGYTF
CDR3 DNA: TGTGCCAGCAGTTACTCTCGGGACGGCTATGGCTACACCTTC

D gene: TRBD2
clone size: few
J gene: TRBJ2-1
V gene: TRBV11-2
CDR3 protein: CASSLPGGSHNEQFF
CDR3 DNA: TGTGCCAGCAGCTTACCAGGCGGGAGTCACAATGAGCAGTTCTTC

D gene: -
clone size: many
J gene: TRBJ2-7
V gene: TRBV28
CDR3 protein: CASSHYEQYF
CDR3 DNA: TGTGCCAGCAGTCACTACGAGCAGTACTTC

D gene: TRBD2
clone size: many
J gene: TRBJ2-1
V gene: TRBV15
CDR3 protein: CATAGLVHNEQFF
CDR3 DNA: TGTGCCACAGCGGGACTAGTCCACAATGAGCAGTTCTTC

D gene: -
clone size: many
J gene: TRBJ1-6
V gene: TRBV6-1
CDR3 protein: CASSEWGYSPADNSPLHF
CDR3 DNA: TGTGCCAGCAGTGAATGGGGGTATAGTCCGGCGGATAATTCACCCCTCCACTTT

D gene: -
clone size: -
J gene: TRBJ1-1
V gene: TRBV11-1
CDR3 protein: CASSLASGHATEAFF
CDR3 DNA: TGTGCCAGCAGCTTAGCGTCGGGACACGCCACTGAAGCTTTCTTT

D gene: TRBD1
clone size: -
J gene: TRBJ2-7
V gene: TRBV9
CDR3 protein: CASSPHPGQEFHEQYF
CDR3 DNA: TGTGCCAGCAGCCCCCACCCGGGACAGGAATTCCACGAGCAGTACTTC

D gene: TRBD1
clone size: -
J gene: TRBJ2-1
V gene: TRBV25-1
CDR3 protein: CASSEYGGGTEYNEQFF
CDR3 DNA: TGTGCCAGCAGTGAATATGGCGGTGGGACAGAATACAATGAGCAGTTCTTC

D gene: TRBD1
clone size: many
J gene: TRBJ2-2
V gene: TRBV6-1
CDR3 protein: CASDRDRNTGELFF
CDR3 DNA: TGTGCCAGCGACCGGGACAGGAACACCGGGGAGCTGTTTTTT

D gene: -
clone size: many
J gene: TRBJ1-2
V gene: TRBV11-2
CDR3 protein: CASSLYGGNYGYTF
CDR3 DNA: TGTGCCAGCAGCCTCTACGGGGGGAACTATGGCTACACCTTC

D gene: -
clone size: many
J gene: TRBJ2-1
V gene: TRBV11-2
CDR3 protein: CASSSSQGGGALNEQFF
CDR3 DNA: TGTGCCAGCAGTTCATCTCAGGGTGGCGGGGCGCTGAATGAGCAGTTCTTC